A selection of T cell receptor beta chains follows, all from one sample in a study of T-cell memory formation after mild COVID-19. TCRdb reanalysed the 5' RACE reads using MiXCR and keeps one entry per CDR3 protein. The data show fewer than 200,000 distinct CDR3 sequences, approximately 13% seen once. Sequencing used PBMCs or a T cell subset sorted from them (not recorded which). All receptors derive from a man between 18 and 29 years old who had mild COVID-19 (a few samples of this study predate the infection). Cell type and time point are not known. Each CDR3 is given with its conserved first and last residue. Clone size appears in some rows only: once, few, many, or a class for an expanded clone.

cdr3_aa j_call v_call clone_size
CASSDSFGAGRQYF TRBJ2-7 TRBV6-4 NA
CSVEDFGAGEQFF TRBJ2-1 TRBV29-1 few
CSALGGTPSGELFF TRBJ2-2 TRBV20-1 NA
CASSLNSVPQQPQHF TRBJ1-5 TRBV7-2 few
CASSPDPGRTYNSPLHF TRBJ1-6 TRBV4-3 many
CASSLPSAMNTEAFF TRBJ1-1 TRBV5-4 few
CSATSTGGGADTQYF TRBJ2-3 TRBV20-1 few
CASTRTSWGDTEAFF TRBJ1-1 TRBV3-1 few
CSARDRRGYTF TRBJ1-2 TRBV20-1 few
CSVEDWTGNYNEQFF TRBJ2-1 TRBV29-1 NA
CASSGPGANVLTF TRBJ2-6 TRBV11-2 few
CSARRGGRDTEAFF TRBJ1-1 TRBV20-1 few
CASSLVEDNSPLHF TRBJ1-6 TRBV5-1 few
CASSLRTGAGTDTQYF TRBJ2-3 TRBV12-3/TRBV12-4 many
CASSQEEGGGYTF TRBJ1-2 TRBV4-2 NA
CASSPGSDYNEQFF TRBJ2-1 TRBV5-1 NA
CASSLSPGNYGYTF TRBJ1-2 TRBV5-1 medium-sized
CAIGRATNEKLFF TRBJ1-4 TRBV10-3 few
CASSLGRNNEQFF TRBJ2-1 TRBV11-2 many
CASCGGAGTEAFF TRBJ1-1 TRBV18 NA
CASSPSGDLGVGEQFF TRBJ2-1 TRBV7-2 NA
CASSTRTSRKSSYNEQFF TRBJ2-1 TRBV21-1 NA
CASSQAWGGQETQYF TRBJ2-5 TRBV14 few
CSARISIYEQYF TRBJ2-7 TRBV20-1 NA
CASSRSLVSGLYEQYF TRBJ2-7 TRBV5-1 few
CSARLAGGPWETQYF TRBJ2-5 TRBV20-1 NA
CASSYSGTGTSPLHF TRBJ1-6 TRBV6-5 few
CASSLATSNYGYTF TRBJ1-2 TRBV7-9 NA
CASSLGMGRGPSSYEQYF TRBJ2-7 TRBV7-2 few
CASSIGTGGQPQHF TRBJ1-5 TRBV5-1 NA
CSVARGPIETQYF TRBJ2-5 TRBV29-1 NA
CASSLGIAQGYKEQFF TRBJ2-1 TRBV7-6 once
CASSHGLANTYEQYF TRBJ2-7 TRBV7-2 few
CASTSDRQETQYF TRBJ2-5 TRBV7-2 few
CASSQRTRTDTQYF TRBJ2-3 TRBV3-1 few
CASSYGRTQYF TRBJ2-5 TRBV6-5 few
CASSQAPGGPQHF TRBJ1-5 TRBV7-6 NA
CASSSGQGSYNEQFF TRBJ2-1 TRBV11-3 NA
CASSPRTGFADTQYF TRBJ2-3 TRBV7-9 few
CASSLSSGGIGEQFF TRBJ2-1 TRBV12-3/TRBV12-4 few
CASSPWQGPNQPQHF TRBJ1-5 TRBV6-5 NA
CSAKPMGQGALDTEAFF TRBJ1-1 TRBV20-1 few
CASSQVWTPSRGTDTQYF TRBJ2-3 TRBV4-2 NA
CATSDFNSGYTF TRBJ1-2 TRBV24-1 NA